Listed here are 26 T cell receptor beta chains from one sample, sequenced in a study of cytomegalovirus exposure and HLA in healthy donors. PCR involved 60 Vbeta and 13 Jbeta primers. Clones were sequenced by immunoSEQ multiplex PCR, and TCRdb holds only the in-frame ones, with some missing. The sample lists about 120,000 clones; over 60% were seen once. Material for sequencing was PBMCs. The receptors shown here come from a woman aged 40 to 50 in good health and CMV-seropositive.

This clone has a handful of counts. This chain joins TRBV6-1 and TRBJ1-3; no clear D. Germline lookup yields CDR1 MNHNS and CDR2 SASEGT. Trimming cost V 1 base and J 0 bases, with 10 bases left between them. This CDR3 comprises 16 residues. The CDR3 protein is CASSEGGPDSGNTIYF. In DNA form, the CDR3 reads TGTGCCAGCAGTGAAGGAGGGCCAGACTCTGGAAACACCATATATTTT.

This CDR3 reads CASRLTGAGEQYF. CDR3 bases: TGCGCCAGCAGGTTGACAGGGGCGGGAGAGCAGTACTTC. The J gene is TRBJ2-7, the V gene TRBV10-2; 8 nucleotides line up with TRBD1. Germline assignment: CDR1 WSHSY and CDR2 SAAADI. The CDR3 runs 13 residues. V dropped 6 bases and J dropped 7; count of bases not matched to a gene: 8.

V and J are TRBV9 and TRBJ2-1, with TRBD1 matching 8 bases. This CDR3 spans 15 amino acids. CDR1 and CDR2 from the germline V gene are SGDLS and YYNGEE. V lost 3 bases and J lost 4; bases outside the gene matches: 6. This chain's CDR3 is CASSALDREYNEQFF. CDR3 sequence (DNA): TGTGCCAGCAGCGCCCTGGACAGGGAGTACAATGAGCAGTTCTTC.

J is TRBJ1-1 and V is TRBV10-1; D remains unclear. Deletions cut 8 bases from V and 1 base from J, with 14 bases between. Germline loops: CDR1 WNHNN, CDR2 SYGVQD (reference sequence). CDR3 length: 14 residues. The CDR3 coding sequence is TGCGCCAGCGGAGTAGTGAGACCGAACACTGAAGCTTTCTTT. It translates to CASGVVRPNTEAFF.

In its sample, this clone was seen a few times. V gene TRBV6-6 combines with J gene TRBJ1-5, with TRBD1 as a possible D gene (5 bases). The CDR3 extends over 13 amino acids. Germline lookup yields CDR1 MNHNY and CDR2 SVGAGI (reference sequence). Trimming removed 5 bases at V and 5 bases at J, with 10 bases between. The CDR3 DNA reads TGTGCCAGCAGTCTGGACATTTATCAGCCCCAGCATTTT. Translated, it gives CASSLDIYQPQHF.

The V call is TRBV5-1, the J call TRBJ2-1, with D possibly being TRBD1 (6 bases). CDR3 length: 16 residues. Germline CDR1 is SGHRS and CDR2 is YFSETQ. Trimming left V 4 bases short and J 5 bases short, with 19 bases between. CDR3 amino acids: CASSQPDFRGHNEQFF. The CDR3 nucleotides are TGCGCCAGCAGCCAGCCGGACTTCAGGGGCCACAATGAGCAGTTCTTC.

For the CDR3, the DNA is TGTGCCAGCAGCAAAGGTCTATCCAATCCCACAGATACGCAGTATTTT. Translating it yields CASSKGLSNPTDTQYF. The chain couples TRBV21-1 to TRBJ2-3; the D call in the table, TRBD2, was not verified against the DNA. TRBV21-1 is tagged as a pseudogene. This CDR3 region has 16 residues.

This chain joins TRBV18 and TRBJ1-5, with 9 bases fitting TRBD1. V lost 6 bases to trimming and J lost 5 bases; unmatched junction nucleotides: 8. Germline V gene data show CDR1 as KGHSH and CDR2 as LQKENI. This CDR3 spans 15 amino acids. For the CDR3, the DNA is TGTGCCAGCTCGCAACAGGGGGCGCAGGATCAGCCCCAGCATTTT. Residues: CASSQQGAQDQPQHF. Together with reference TRBV18 and TRBJ1-5, the CDR3 gives the full variable domain: NAGVMQNPRHLVRRRGQEARLRCSPMKGHSHVYWYRQLPEEGLKFMVYLQKENIIDESGMPKERFSAEFPKEGPSILRIQQVVRGDSAAYFCASSQQGAQDQPQHFGDGTRLSIL.

The chain combines TRBV30 with TRBJ1-5, with 8 bases identical to TRBD1. The germline CDR1 and CDR2 sequences are GTSNPN and SVGIG (reference sequence). V shed 2 bases and J 5 bases; nucleotides not matched to a gene: 11. The CDR3 extends over 16 amino acids. For the CDR3, the DNA is TGTGCCTGGAGTCTCTCTTCAGGGACAGGCCATCAGCCCCAGCATTTT. It codes for CAWSLSSGTGHQPQHF.

This clone was seen once. The V and J genes are TRBV10-3 and TRBJ2-7; the D gene is possibly TRBD1 (5 bases). The germline CDR1 and CDR2 sequences are ENHRY and SYGVKD. This CDR3 is built from 13 residues. Trimming removed 6 bases at V and 2 bases at J, with 11 bases between. In DNA, the CDR3 is TGTGCCATCAGGGCTGACAGTGCCTACGAGCAGTACTTC. It translates to CAIRADSAYEQYF.

This chain links TRBV28 with TRBJ1-1; D perhaps matches TRBD1 (5 bases). The V end lost 7 bases, the J end lost 5 bases, and 8 bases lay between the germline ends. Germline values: CDR1 MDHEN, CDR2 SYDVKM. This CDR3 is 11 amino acids long. The CDR3 here is CASTAGTEAFF. CDR3 sequence (DNA): TGTGCCAGCACCGCAGGGACTGAAGCTTTCTTT.

The rearrangement links TRBV7-2 to TRBJ1-2; 9 bases map to TRBD1. There are 15 residues in the CDR3. After removal of 1 base from V and 1 base from J, the junction contained 1 base not matched to a gene. Germline V CDR1 and CDR2: SGHTA, FQGNSA. Written as DNA, the CDR3 is TGTGCCAGCAGCTTAGGGACAGGGGTTAACTATGGCTACACCTTC. As protein: CASSLGTGVNYGYTF.

The chain recombines TRBV7-8 with TRBJ2-1; D may be TRBD2 (7 bases). V was clipped by 5 bases and J by 1 base, with 12 bases between them. Germline lookup yields CDR1 SGHVS and CDR2 FQNEAQ. CDR3 length equals 15 residues. CDR3 nucleotide sequence: TGTGCCAGCAGCCCCGCGGGGGCTTCCTACAATGAGCAGTTCTTC. It yields the protein CASSPAGASYNEQFF.

The chain recombines TRBV6-4 with TRBJ2-5, with TRBD2 identical over 9 bases. V was clipped by 3 bases and J by 3 bases; unmatched bases: 8. Germline V gene lookup returns CDR1 MRHNA and CDR2 SNTAGT. The CDR3 totals 16 residues. The CDR3 loop is CASSESVASGKETQYF. For the CDR3, the DNA is TGTGCCAGCAGTGAGTCGGTGGCTAGCGGGAAAGAGACCCAGTACTTC.

The gene calls are TRBV5-1 and TRBJ2-5; D is perhaps TRBD1 (5 bases). With the DNA end fitting TRBJ2-7 better, the J assignment may be wrong. The CDR3 length is 14 residues. Germline V lookup: CDR1 SGHRS, CDR2 YFSETQ. The CDR3 sequence: CASSFGAPSYEQYF. The DNA of the CDR3 is TGCGCCAGCAGCTTTGGGGCTCCTTCCTACGAGCAGTACTTC.

The J gene is TRBJ2-6, the V gene TRBV5-6, with D unclear. The germline gives CDR1 SGHDT, CDR2 YYEEEE. The CDR3 loop spans 17 amino acids. V lost 0 bases, J lost 0 bases, and 10 bases lay in between. CDR3 DNA: TGTGCCAGCAGCTTGGACACATTTGGCTCTGGGGCCAACGTCCTGACTTTC. Its protein product is CASSLDTFGSGANVLTF.

The chain has TRBV11-2 and TRBJ2-5; 7 bases match TRBD2. From germline, CDR1 is SGHAT and CDR2 FQNNGV. Germline trimming cut 3 bases from V and 0 bases from J; bases unmatched to any gene: 4. This CDR3 has 15 residues. CDR3: CASSLTSRNQETQYF. The CDR3 coding sequence is TGTGCCAGCAGCTTGACTAGCAGAAACCAAGAGACCCAGTACTTC.

The chain links TRBV18 to TRBJ1-3; D is unresolved. The CDR3 sequence is 17 residues long. From germline, CDR1 is KGHSH and CDR2 LQKENI. The V gene lost 2 bases and the J gene lost 0 bases, with 14 bases spanning the gap. CDR3 region: CASSPNFGQNSGNTIYF. CDR3 sequence (DNA): TGTGCCAGCTCACCAAATTTTGGGCAGAACTCTGGAAACACCATATATTTT.

The chain couples TRBV15 to TRBJ1-1; D gene ambiguous. Germline V gives CDR1 LNHNV, CDR2 YYDKDF (reference sequence). The CDR3 is made up of 15 amino acids. With 0 bases removed from V and 4 bases from J, the gap between germline ends came to 12 bases. CDR3 nucleotide sequence: TGTGCCACCAGCAGAGAGGACTCCGGGAGCACTGAAGCTTTCTTT. Amino acids: CATSREDSGSTEAFF.

This clone appeared a single time. The V call is TRBV30, the J call TRBJ1-2; D gene unclear. Trimming left V 0 bases short and J 2 bases short, with 4 bases between. Germline CDR1 is GTSNPN and CDR2 is SVGIG (reference sequence). This CDR3 comprises 12 residues. CDR3 sequence: CAWSVQNYGYTF. CDR3 DNA: TGTGCCTGGAGTGTACAGAACTATGGCTACACCTTC.

This clone has more than one count but fewer than ten. The rearrangement links TRBV14 to TRBJ2-7, with a tentative D call TRBD1 (5 bases). The germline V gene encodes CDR1 SGHDN and CDR2 FVKESK. V gave up 3 bases and J gave up 3 bases, with 18 bases separating them. The CDR3 covers 16 residues. The CDR3 sequence: CASSQYLGQGFYEQYF. The CDR3, as DNA: TGTGCCAGCAGCCAGTACCTGGGCCAGGGTTTCTACGAGCAGTACTTC.

V usage is TRBV7-6 and J usage is TRBJ1-2; 7 bases line up with TRBD1. Germline CDR1 and CDR2: SGHVS and FNYEAQ. V lost 5 bases to trimming and J lost 2 bases; unmatched junction nucleotides: 8. CDR3 length equals 15 residues. CDR3 region: CASSPTLGQNYGYTF. DNA of the CDR3: TGTGCCAGCAGCCCTACCCTGGGACAGAACTATGGCTACACCTTC.

This chain uses TRBV28 with TRBJ2-7, with D tentatively TRBD1 (8 bases). V was shortened by 8 bases and J by 1 base, with 15 bases between the two germline ends. Per germline, CDR1 MDHEN and CDR2 SYDVKM. There are 14 residues in the CDR3. CDR3 bases: TGTGCCAGCGGACAGGGAGGGATATCCTACGAGCAGTACTTC. This encodes CASGQGGISYEQYF.

The CDR3 nucleotides are TGTGCCAGCAGTTATCATCAGGCAGGGTACGAGCAGTACTTC. Protein sequence: CASSYHQAGYEQYF. V gene TRBV6-5 combines with J gene TRBJ2-7; maybe TRBD1 (5 bases). The CDR3 totals 14 residues. Trimming took 3 bases from V and 4 from J, leaving 13 bases between them. Germline lookup yields CDR1 MNHEY and CDR2 SVGAGI.

Points on this clone: A junction end diverges from the germline sequence, so it may reflect a read error. The same CDR3 arises from other DNA sequences in this sample as well. The chain couples TRBV19 to TRBJ2-1; 10 nucleotides agree with TRBD2. CDR1 is LNHDA and CDR2 is SQIVND in the germline V gene (reference sequence). The CDR3 spans 14 residues. CDR3 DNA sequence: TGTGCCAGTAGTCTGCTAGCGGGAGCGAATGAACAGTTCTTC. Translating it yields CASSLLAGANEQFF.

This clone appeared once. V is TRBV10-2 and J is TRBJ1-2; D not certain. This CDR3 comprises 12 residues. The germline gives CDR1 WSHSY, CDR2 SAAADI. V was pared by 0 bases and J by 6 bases, with 5 bases between. CDR3: CASSESFNGYTF. The CDR3 DNA reads as TGCGCCAGCAGTGAGTCTTTCAATGGCTACACCTTC.